Presented here are 30 T cell receptor beta chains from one specimen sequenced in a study of T cells in Graves' hyperthyroidism and ophthalmopathy. Amplified regions were TCR beta CDR3 sequences from RNA transcripts. A set of HTBI primers served as the primers for a first-round RT-PCR of the TCR CDR3. TCRdb processed the multiplex PCR reads anew with MiXCR; each CDR3 protein has one entry. Of 250,000 to 300,000 distinct CDR3 sequences listed, just over 14% are singletons. The source material was blood. These receptors came from a woman aged 40-49 years with Graves' hyperthyroidism that later progressed to Graves' ophthalmopathy.

There are many counts of this clonotype. This chain uses TRBV20-1 with TRBJ1-6; 8 positions match TRBD1. This CDR3 contains 16 residues. In germline, CDR1 is DFQATT, CDR2 SNEGSKA (reference sequence). V was pared by 5 bases and J by 1 base, with 7 bases of the junction left unmatched. DNA for the CDR3: TGCAGTGCTGCACGGACAGGGTGGTCCTATAATTCACCCCTCCACTTT. Protein sequence: CSAARTGWSYNSPLHF.

This clonotype was recorded at least ten times. The CDR3 here is CASRFATGGQPQHF. The CDR3 DNA is TGTGCCAGCAGATTCGCGACAGGGGGTCAGCCCCAGCATTTT. This sequence joins TRBV28 and TRBJ1-5, with 9 bases that match TRBD1. V was pared by 6 bases and J by 6 bases, with 6 bases of the junction left unmatched. The germline V gene encodes CDR1 MDHEN and CDR2 SYDVKM. The CDR3 has 14 amino acids. Full variable domain (outside the CDR3, taken from reference TRBV28 and TRBJ1-5): DVKVTQSSRYLVKRTGEKVFLECVQDMDHENMFWYRQDPGLGLRLIYFSYDVKMKEKGDIPEGYSVSREKKERFSLILESASTNQTSMYLCASRFATGGQPQHFGDGTRLSIL.

The table lists this clonotype with many counts. The chain uses TRBV7-2 and TRBJ1-4; tentatively, D is TRBD1 (5 bases). This CDR3 region has 15 residues. The V and J ends lost 6 bases and 8 bases respectively, with 19 bases between them. Germline V gives CDR1 SGHTA, CDR2 FQGNSA. The CDR3 spells CASSRTSGKNEKLFF. CDR3 DNA sequence: TGTGCCAGCAGTCGTACGTCAGGGAAGAACGAAAAACTGTTTTTT.

This chain joins TRBV3-1 and TRBJ1-5; 9 bases are shared with TRBD1. CDR3 length: 17 residues. Germline CDR1 and CDR2: LGHDT and YNNKEL (reference sequence). V lost 0 bases to trimming and J lost 2 bases; unmatched junction nucleotides: 5. The CDR3 DNA sequence: TGTGCCAGCAGCCAAGATCCGGGACAGGGAGGCAATCAGCCCCAGCATTTT. This encodes CASSQDPGQGGNQPQHF.

Many counts were recorded for this clonotype. The V call is TRBV15, the J call TRBJ2-5, with D maybe TRBD1 (6 bases). Trimming pared 2 bases from V and 4 bases from J, leaving 14 bases between. Germline CDR1 reads LNHNV; CDR2 reads YYDKDF (reference sequence). This CDR3 region has 15 residues. The CDR3 DNA is TGTGCCACCAGCAGACGGGACACTCGGGGAGAGACCCAGTACTTC. It encodes CATSRRDTRGETQYF.

The table lists this clonotype with many counts. V gene TRBV9 combines with J gene TRBJ1-2; 7 bases line up with TRBD1. Germline loops: CDR1 SGDLS, CDR2 YYNGEE. V was pared by 1 base and J by 3 bases, with 9 bases of the junction left unmatched. The CDR3 runs to 16 residues. CDR3 amino acids: CASSVNRRQGDYGYTF. The CDR3 DNA follows: TGTGCCAGCAGCGTAAATCGGCGACAGGGCGACTATGGCTACACCTTC.

This sequence joins TRBV7-6 and TRBJ1-6; 7 bases line up with TRBD1. CDR3 length: 15 amino acids. Trimming at V came to 5 bases and at J to 5 bases, leaving 6 bases not matched to a gene. Per the germline V gene, CDR1 is SGHVS and CDR2 is FNYEAQ. CDR3 DNA: TGTGCCAGCAGCCGCGGACAGGCCGATAATTCACCCCTCCACTTT. It yields the protein CASSRGQADNSPLHF.

This clonotype was counted ten times or more. The chain employs TRBV10-3 and TRBJ2-3; D may match TRBD1 or TRBD2 (6 bases each). CDR1 is ENHRY, CDR2 SYGVKD, per germline. The CDR3 has 13 residues. The V and J ends lost 7 bases and 5 bases respectively, with 13 bases between them. This CDR3 is CAIKRGREDTQYF. CDR3 coding DNA: TGTGCCATCAAACGGGGGCGTGAAGATACGCAGTATTTT.

This clonotype was observed a handful of times. With a much larger clone just one base away, this may be a read error. The CDR3: CAGSPNRDNQPQHF. The CDR3 DNA is TGTGCCGGCAGTCCAAACAGGGACAATCAGCCCCAGCATTTT. The V call is TRBV28, the J call TRBJ1-5; the D gene is possibly TRBD1 (6 bases). Per the germline V gene, CDR1 is MDHEN and CDR2 is SYDVKM. CDR3 length: 14 residues.

The sample holds many counts of this clonotype. The chain carries TRBV7-9 and TRBJ2-2, with 7 bases lining up with TRBD1. The CDR3 runs to 13 residues. Losses at the gene ends were 4 bases for V and 6 bases for J; bases not matched to a gene: 2. CDR1 and CDR2 (germline): SEHNR, FQNEAQ (reference sequence). The CDR3 here is CASSSDRSGELFF. CDR3 DNA sequence: TGTGCCAGCAGCTCGGACAGGTCCGGGGAGCTGTTTTTT.

This clonotype was counted ten times or more. The gene calls are TRBV27 and TRBJ2-1; 16 nucleotides align to TRBD2. Germline V gene sequence: CDR1 MNHEY, CDR2 SMNVEV (reference sequence). The CDR3 loop spans 19 amino acids. V shed 4 bases and J 7 bases; nucleotides not matched to a gene: 13. DNA of the CDR3: TGTGCCAGCAGTTCCGCGGCGGGACTAGCGGGAGGGTGGGGAAATGAGCAGTTCTTC. This gives the protein CASSSAAGLAGGWGNEQFF.

This chain connects TRBV10-3 to TRBJ2-1; D not certain. The V and J ends lost 10 bases and 13 bases respectively, with 17 bases between them. CDR1 is ENHRY, CDR2 SYGVKD, per germline. The CDR3 runs 11 residues. DNA of the CDR3: TGTGCCACCGATTCGGGTGGGCCCCAGTTCTTC. Translation gives CATDSGGPQFF.

The V and J genes are TRBV19 and TRBJ1-5; 10 bases align to TRBD1. This CDR3 region has 15 residues. Germline V CDR1 and CDR2: LNHDA, SQIVND (reference sequence). The ends lost 5 bases at V and 2 bases at J; junction bases unmatched: 3. The CDR3 loop reads CASSATGGGNQPQHF. Written as DNA, the CDR3 is TGTGCCAGTAGTGCGACAGGGGGCGGCAATCAGCCCCAGCATTTT.

This clonotype was picked up many times. The chain couples TRBV19 to TRBJ1-1; 7 bases are a match to TRBD1. CDR3 size: 14 residues. The V and J ends lost 7 bases and 6 bases, in that order; junction bases with no gene match: 11. Germline CDR1 is LNHDA and CDR2 is SQIVND (reference sequence). CDR3 nucleotides: TGTGCCAGTAATCACCCAGGGGGGCGGTCTGAAGCTTTCTTT. Protein: CASNHPGGRSEAFF.

The chain carries TRBV4-1 and TRBJ2-7, with D perhaps TRBD1 (5 bases). The CDR3 covers 14 residues. Germline V gene lookup returns CDR1 MGHRA and CDR2 YSYEKL. The ends were cut back, 6 bases at V and 1 base at J, with 13 bases in the middle. The chain's CDR3 is CASRTAFKSYEQYF. The CDR3 DNA is TGCGCCAGCAGGACAGCTTTCAAATCCTACGAGCAGTACTTC.

The gene calls are TRBV24-1 and TRBJ2-2; D possibly corresponds to TRBD2 (6 bases). CDR1 and CDR2 (germline): KGHDR, SFDVKD. Trimming took off 0 bases at V and 3 bases at J, with 13 bases between the two ends. CDR3 length: 17 amino acids. CDR3 sequence (DNA): TGTGCCACCAGTGATTTGCGAAACGGGAGCGACACCGGGGAGCTGTTTTTT. It encodes CATSDLRNGSDTGELFF.

This clonotype was observed a few times. The chain carries TRBV14 and TRBJ2-7; no clear D gene. This CDR3 has 13 amino acids. Germline-derived CDR1 and CDR2 are SGHDN and FVKESK. V lost 8 bases to trimming and J lost 0 bases, with 11 bases between them. The CDR3 DNA reads TGTGCCAGCTCCAAGAAAAGCTCCTACGAGCAGTACTTC. Its translation: CASSKKSSYEQYF.

This clonotype was observed many times. V and J are TRBV27 and TRBJ2-1; 11 bases fit TRBD2. CDR1 is MNHEY, CDR2 SMNVEV, per germline (reference sequence). CDR3 size: 17 residues. Germline trimming cut 5 bases from V and 10 bases from J; bases unmatched to any gene: 16. The CDR3 DNA reads TGTGCCAGCAGTAAGAGACTCTCGGGACTAGCGGCGGGAGAGCAGTTCTTC. The encoded protein is CASSKRLSGLAAGEQFF.

For this clonotype: This may be a read error: a much more frequent sequence differs by one nucleotide. The chain uses TRBV28 and TRBJ2-7; perhaps TRBD2 as D (5 bases). CDR1 and CDR2 from the germline V gene are MDHEN and SYDVKM. Trimming shortened V by 3 bases and J by 3 bases, and 18 bases separated the two germline ends. The CDR3 length is 16 residues. CDR3 DNA: TGTGCCAGCAGTTTTCCTGGTACTAACGGGAACTACGAGCAGTACTTC. It yields the protein CASSFPGTNGNYEQYF.

This clonotype was detected many times. The chain recombines TRBV4-2 with TRBJ2-7, with D unresolved. The CDR3 totals 15 residues. V lost 4 bases and J lost 0, with 13 bases in between. Germline lookup yields CDR1 LGHNA and CDR2 YNFKEQ. Written as DNA, the CDR3 is TGTGCCAGCAGCCCCGCCCCGGGCTACTCCTACGAGCAGTACTTC. Protein: CASSPAPGYSYEQYF.

This clonotype was seen more than once but under ten times. The V call is TRBV7-9, the J call TRBJ2-7, with TRBD1 identical over 9 bases. This CDR3 has 16 amino acids. Germline loops: CDR1 SEHNR, CDR2 FQNEAQ (reference sequence). With V trimmed by 5 bases and J by 3 bases, 11 bases remained unmatched. CDR3 nucleotides: TGTGCCAGCAGCGAACCGGGACAGGGCGGATTCTACGAGCAGTACTTC. It translates to CASSEPGQGGFYEQYF.

The CDR3 here is CASSRRLAGGTDTQYF. CDR3 DNA sequence: TGTGCCAGCAGTCGACGACTAGCGGGAGGCACAGATACGCAGTATTTT. V and J are TRBV6-1 and TRBJ2-3; TRBD2 matches at 12 bases. The V gene end was trimmed by 5 bases and the J gene end by 1 base; junction bases not matched to a gene: 4. CDR1 is MNHNS and CDR2 is SASEGT in the germline V gene. CDR3 length: 16 amino acids.

This clonotype was recorded a few times. V gene TRBV20-1 combines with J gene TRBJ2-5, with a weak D call TRBD2 (5 bases). Trimming took 0 bases from V and 5 from J, leaving 16 bases between them. Germline CDR1 is DFQATT and CDR2 is SNEGSKA (reference sequence). CDR3 size: 15 residues. The CDR3 sequence is CSARDRRTQGETQYF. CDR3 in DNA: TGCAGTGCTAGAGATCGGAGGACCCAAGGGGAGACCCAGTACTTC.

Worth noting for this clonotype: One end of the junction varies from germline; a read error may be responsible. The chain carries TRBV20-1 and TRBJ2-7, with D tentatively TRBD1 (5 bases). CDR3 length: 15 amino acids. CDR1 and CDR2 (germline): DFQATT, SNEGSKA (reference sequence). The DNA for the CDR3 is TGCGGTGCTAGAGATCGATACGGACAACTCTACGAGCAGTACTTC. Residues: CGARDRYGQLYEQYF.

This clonotype was observed at least ten times. CDR3 protein: CASIRRHNANEKLFF. Here the CDR3 DNA reads TGTGCCAGTATACGGAGACACAATGCTAATGAAAAACTGTTTTTT. The chain has TRBV19 and TRBJ1-4; D is undetermined. The V gene lost 7 bases and the J gene lost 3 bases, with 15 bases spanning the gap. Germline V gene data show CDR1 as LNHDA and CDR2 as SQIVND (reference sequence). CDR3 length: 15 residues.

This clonotype was observed many times. The gene calls are TRBV5-1 and TRBJ1-6; D is unresolved. The CDR3 spans 14 residues. Trimming cost V 4 bases and J 5 bases, with 10 bases left between them. CDR1 is SGHRS, CDR2 YFSETQ, per germline. As DNA, the CDR3 is TGCGCCAGCAGCCAGACATTTCATAATTCACCCCTCCACTTT. This encodes CASSQTFHNSPLHF.

This clonotype occurred many times. The chain uses TRBV7-9 and TRBJ2-3; D is unresolved. Germline V CDR1 and CDR2: SEHNR, FQNEAQ (reference sequence). Trimming cost V 1 base and J 0 bases, with 5 bases left between them. The CDR3 is made up of 14 amino acids. CDR3 sequence (DNA): TGTGCCAGCAGCTTAGGCTACAGCACAGATACGCAGTATTTT. Protein: CASSLGYSTDTQYF.

This clonotype appeared many times. The J gene is TRBJ1-1, the V gene TRBV29-1; tentatively, D is TRBD1 (5 bases). The germline V gene has CDR1 SQVTM and CDR2 ANQGSEA. Between the trimmed V and J ends, which lost 6 bases and 4 bases, there was a span of 15 bases. The CDR3 is 13 residues long. CDR3 loop: CSVQEGVGTEAFF. The CDR3 DNA sequence: TGCAGCGTACAGGAAGGTGTGGGCACTGAAGCTTTCTTT.

This clonotype showed up many times. The chain employs TRBV6-1 and TRBJ2-2; D possibly corresponds to TRBD2 (7 bases). CDR1 and CDR2 from the germline V gene are MNHNS and SASEGT. V was clipped by 7 bases and J by 3 bases, with 12 bases between them. There are 14 residues in the CDR3. In nucleotides, the CDR3 is TGTGCCAGCAATCGGGGGGCGGACACCGGGGAGCTGTTTTTT. Encoded protein: CASNRGADTGELFF.

This clonotype came up a few times. This chain connects TRBV20-1 to TRBJ2-1, with TRBD1 as a possible D gene (6 bases). V gave up 1 base and J gave up 4 bases, with 14 bases separating them. Per the germline V gene, CDR1 is DFQATT and CDR2 is SNEGSKA (reference sequence). The CDR3 has 15 amino acids. Here the CDR3 DNA reads TGCAGTGCTAGAGCGGACAGAATAGGTTACAATGAGCAGTTCTTC. It encodes CSARADRIGYNEQFF.